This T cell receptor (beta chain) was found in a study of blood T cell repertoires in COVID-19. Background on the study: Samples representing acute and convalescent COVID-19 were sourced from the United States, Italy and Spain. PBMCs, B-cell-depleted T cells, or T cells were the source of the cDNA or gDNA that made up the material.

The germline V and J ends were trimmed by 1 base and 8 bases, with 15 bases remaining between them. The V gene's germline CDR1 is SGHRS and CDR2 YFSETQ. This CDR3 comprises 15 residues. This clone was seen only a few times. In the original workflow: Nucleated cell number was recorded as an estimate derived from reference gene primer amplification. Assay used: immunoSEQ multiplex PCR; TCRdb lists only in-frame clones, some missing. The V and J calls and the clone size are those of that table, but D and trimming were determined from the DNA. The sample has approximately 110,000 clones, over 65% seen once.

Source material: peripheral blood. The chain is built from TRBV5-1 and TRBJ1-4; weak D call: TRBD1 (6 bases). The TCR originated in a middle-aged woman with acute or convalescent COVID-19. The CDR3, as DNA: TGCGCCAGCAGCTTGACAGGGAGTAGCGAAGAAAAACTGTTTTTT. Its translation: CASSLTGSSEEKLFF.